This TCR beta chain comes out of a study of T cell repertoires in cytomegalovirus infection. Across the study: Public TCR beta signature analysis indicated the presence of both CMV infection and matching HLA type.

TCRdb independently ran MiXCR on the reads; one entry per CDR3 protein. Found here are under 95,000 distinct CDR3 sequences, approximately 46% of them singletons; the top ten hold more than 80%. Comment on this clonotype: Antigen unknown.

General study points: The cumulative frequency of public TCR beta families identified carriers of CMV plus the relevant HLA. HLA-C-restricted CMV-specific TCR beta clonotypes were dominant in the ex vivo response.

V dropped 5 bases and J dropped 5; count of bases not matched to a gene: 9. This CDR3 has 15 residues. The sample here was CD8+ T cells from cultured PBMCs, taken from culture after CMV antigen stimulation. This sequence was found in a human donor in good health (CMV status not recorded). Some clones in this sample may be carry-over from other donors' samples. The J gene is TRBJ2-1, the V gene TRBV12-3 or TRBV12-4, with 7 bases lining up with TRBD2. The CDR3 DNA follows: TGTGCCAGCAGTGGGACTACCGACACCGACAATGAGCAGTTCTTC. Amino acids: CASSGTTDTDNEQFF.